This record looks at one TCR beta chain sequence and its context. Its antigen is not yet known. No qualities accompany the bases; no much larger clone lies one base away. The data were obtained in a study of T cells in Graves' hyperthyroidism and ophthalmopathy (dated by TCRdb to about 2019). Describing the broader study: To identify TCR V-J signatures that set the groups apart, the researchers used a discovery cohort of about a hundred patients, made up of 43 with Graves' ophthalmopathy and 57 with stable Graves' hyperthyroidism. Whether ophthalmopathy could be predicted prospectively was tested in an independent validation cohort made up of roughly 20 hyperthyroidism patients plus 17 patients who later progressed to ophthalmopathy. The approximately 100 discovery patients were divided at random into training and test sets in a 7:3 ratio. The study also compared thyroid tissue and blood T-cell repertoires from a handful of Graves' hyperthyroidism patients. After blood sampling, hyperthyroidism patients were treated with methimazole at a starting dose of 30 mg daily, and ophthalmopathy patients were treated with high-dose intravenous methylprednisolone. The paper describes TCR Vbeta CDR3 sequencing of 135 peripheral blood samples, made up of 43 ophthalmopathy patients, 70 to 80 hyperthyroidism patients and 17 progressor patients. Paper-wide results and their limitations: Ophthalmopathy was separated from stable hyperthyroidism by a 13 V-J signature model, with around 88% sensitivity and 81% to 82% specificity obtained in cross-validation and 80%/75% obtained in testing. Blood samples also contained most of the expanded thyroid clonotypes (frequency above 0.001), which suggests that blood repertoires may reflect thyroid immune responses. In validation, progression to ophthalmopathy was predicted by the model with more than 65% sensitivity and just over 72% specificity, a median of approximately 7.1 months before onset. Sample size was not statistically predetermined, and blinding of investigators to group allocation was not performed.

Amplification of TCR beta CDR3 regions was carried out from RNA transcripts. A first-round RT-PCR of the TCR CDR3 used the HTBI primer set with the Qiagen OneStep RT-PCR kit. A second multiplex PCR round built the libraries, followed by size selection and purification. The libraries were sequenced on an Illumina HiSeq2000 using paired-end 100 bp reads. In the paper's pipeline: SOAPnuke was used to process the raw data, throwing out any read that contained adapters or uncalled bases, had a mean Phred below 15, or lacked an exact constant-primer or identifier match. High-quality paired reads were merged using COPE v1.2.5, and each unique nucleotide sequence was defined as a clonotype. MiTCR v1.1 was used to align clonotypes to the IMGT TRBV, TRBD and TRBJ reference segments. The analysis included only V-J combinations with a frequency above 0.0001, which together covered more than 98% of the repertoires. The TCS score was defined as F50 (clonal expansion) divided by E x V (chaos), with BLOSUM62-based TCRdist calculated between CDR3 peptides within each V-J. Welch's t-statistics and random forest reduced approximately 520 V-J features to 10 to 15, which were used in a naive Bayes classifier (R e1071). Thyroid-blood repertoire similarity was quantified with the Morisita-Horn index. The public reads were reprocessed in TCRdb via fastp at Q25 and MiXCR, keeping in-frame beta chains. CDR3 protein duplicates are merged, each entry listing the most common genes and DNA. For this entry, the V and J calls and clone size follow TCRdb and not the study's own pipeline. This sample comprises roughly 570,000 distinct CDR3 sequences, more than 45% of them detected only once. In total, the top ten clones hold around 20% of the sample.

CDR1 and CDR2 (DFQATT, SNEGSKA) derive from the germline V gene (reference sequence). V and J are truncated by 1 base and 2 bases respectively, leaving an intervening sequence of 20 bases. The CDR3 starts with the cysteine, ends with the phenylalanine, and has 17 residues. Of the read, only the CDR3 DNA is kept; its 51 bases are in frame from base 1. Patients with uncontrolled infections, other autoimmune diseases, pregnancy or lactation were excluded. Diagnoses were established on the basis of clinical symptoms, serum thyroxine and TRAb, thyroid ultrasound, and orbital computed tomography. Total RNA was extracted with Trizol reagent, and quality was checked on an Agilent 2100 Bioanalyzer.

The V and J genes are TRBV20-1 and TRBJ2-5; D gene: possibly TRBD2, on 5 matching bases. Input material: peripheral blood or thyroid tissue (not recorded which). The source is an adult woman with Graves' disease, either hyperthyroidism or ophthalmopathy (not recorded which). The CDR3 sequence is CSARVSVLEAVQETQYF. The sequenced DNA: TGCAGTGCTAGAGTATCGGTCCTGGAGGCGGTACAAGAGACCCAGTACTTC.